One T cell receptor beta chain is described in this entry. The sample belongs to a study of shared clonotypes between healthy human individuals. Study in general: Each donor's CD4 naive and CD4 memory cells filled three plates apiece, CD8 naive two, and CD8 memory one.

V lost 10 bases and J 8 bases, leaving 15 bases between the germline ends. The CDR3 runs 12 residues. Germline assignment: CDR1 MDHEN and CDR2 SYDVKM. In the source study's methods: Sequence data from immunoSEQ were junction-only and lacked quality scores; consequently, filtering differed. Generated by immunoSEQ multiplex PCR, the TCRdb table keeps only in-frame clones and is missing some. V and J calls and clone size are as listed in that table; D and trimming were resolved from the DNA. Of around 610,000 clones in the sample, 96% were seen once. Selected positively for CCR7 and CD45RO-negative, naive CD8 cells excluded terminally differentiated effector memory CD45RA+ cells.

The TCR sequence derives from a woman between 25 and 40 years old in good health. Input material: naive CD8+ T cells sorted from blood. The V and J genes are TRBV28 and TRBJ2-1; D possibly matches TRBD1 or TRBD2 (5 bases each). In DNA, the CDR3 is TGTGCCACCAGGGAGAGTCCCCATGAGCAGTTCTTC. This gives the protein CATRESPHEQFF.